What follows are 30 T cell receptor beta chains derived from one specimen sequenced in a study of OX40 agonist ivuxolimab in advanced cancers. TCRdb keeps only in-frame clones here, not all; method: immunoSEQ multiplex PCR. In the table there are around 70,000 clones, around 80% of which are singletons. The sample in question was CD4+ or CD8+ T cells sorted from blood, obtained in a trial of the OX40 agonist ivuxolimab. The receptors come from an adult with an advanced solid tumor such as melanoma, head and neck, liver or kidney cancer.

To note about this clone: The identical CDR3 is also encoded by other nucleotide sequences in the sample. The genes are TRBV11-2 and TRBJ2-2; no reliable D call. This CDR3 has 13 amino acids. CDR1 SGHAT and CDR2 FQNNGV come from the germline V gene. Trimming took 4 bases from V and 4 from J, leaving 7 bases between them. CDR3 sequence: CASSSDGTGELFF. The CDR3 DNA follows: TGTGCCAGCAGCTCGGATGGCACCGGGGAGCTGTTTTTT.

The chain couples TRBV6-1 to TRBJ1-5; D gene unclear. CDR3 length equals 12 residues. The V end was cut by 8 bases, the J end by 6 bases, with 11 bases between. Looked up from germline, CDR1 is MNHNS and CDR2 is SASEGT. As DNA, the CDR3 is TGTGCCAGCTGTTGGGTGGGTCAGCCCCAGCATTTT. This codes for CASCWVGQPQHF.

This chain joins TRBV15 and TRBJ1-5; D is perhaps TRBD1 (5 bases). The CDR3 runs to 17 residues. Trimming took 1 base from V and 0 from J, leaving 13 bases between them. Germline CDR1 is LNHNV and CDR2 is YYDKDF (reference sequence). The CDR3 loop is CATSRAFGRGSNQPQHF. The CDR3 nucleotides are TGTGCCACCAGCAGAGCCTTTGGTAGGGGTAGCAATCAGCCCCAGCATTTT.

V usage is TRBV15 and J usage is TRBJ1-4; 12 bases align to TRBD1. The J segment lost 8 bases and the V segment lost 0 bases, leaving 10 bases of the junction unmatched. Germline CDR1 reads LNHNV; CDR2 reads YYDKDF (reference sequence). The length of the CDR3 is 18 residues. The CDR3 DNA sequence: TGTGCCACCAGCAGAGATCCGGGACAGGGGGCACTAGGGGAAAAACTGTTTTTT. This translates into CATSRDPGQGALGEKLFF.

The V gene is TRBV28, the J gene TRBJ1-4; D unresolved. The CDR3 sequence is 13 residues long. Trimming took 10 bases from V and 4 from J, leaving 13 bases between them. The germline V gene has CDR1 MDHEN and CDR2 SYDVKM. The CDR3 nucleotides read TGTGCCACCACGGCCGCCCGTAATGAAAAACTGTTTTTT. Its protein product is CATTAARNEKLFF. Full variable domain (remainder filled in from reference TRBV28 and TRBJ1-4): DVKVTQSSRYLVKRTGEKVFLECVQDMDHENMFWYRQDPGLGLRLIYFSYDVKMKEKGDIPEGYSVSREKKERFSLILESASTNQTSMYLCATTAARNEKLFFGSGTQLSVL.

The chain uses TRBV11-2 and TRBJ1-1; D not resolved. Trimming left V 1 base short and J 7 bases short, with 7 bases between. This CDR3 is built from 12 residues. Looked up from germline, CDR1 is SGHAT and CDR2 is FQNNGV. The CDR3 DNA follows: TGTGCCAGCAGCTTAGTTGGGAGTGAAGCTTTCTTT. Its protein is CASSLVGSEAFF.

The V gene is TRBV28, the J gene TRBJ2-6; D remains unclear. Per germline, CDR1 MDHEN and CDR2 SYDVKM. The CDR3 totals 13 residues. The V end lost 8 bases, the J end lost 2 bases, and 7 bases lay between the germline ends. The CDR3 nucleotides are TGTGCCAGCTACCGCCCTGGGGCCAACGTCCTGACTTTC. This sequence encodes CASYRPGANVLTF.

This clone appeared a single time. The chain joins TRBV6-1 to TRBJ2-7, with D possibly TRBD1 on 6 matching bases. This CDR3 is built from 15 residues. Trimming pared 1 base from V and 0 bases from J, leaving 10 bases between. The germline gives CDR1 MNHNS, CDR2 SASEGT. CDR3 nucleotides: TGTGCCAGCAGTGAAGGGTGGACAGCCTCCTACGAGCAGTACTTC. Amino acid sequence: CASSEGWTASYEQYF.

The chain employs TRBV6-4 and TRBJ1-3; TRBD1 is a possible D gene (5 bases). The germline V and J ends were trimmed by 2 bases and 0 bases, with 17 bases remaining between them. CDR1 and CDR2 (germline): MRHNA, SNTAGT. The CDR3 totals 18 residues. The chain's CDR3 is CASSDPPGPTDSGNTIYF. CDR3 DNA sequence: TGTGCCAGCAGTGACCCTCCAGGGCCTACCGACTCTGGAAACACCATATATTTT.

J is TRBJ2-7 and V is TRBV28; 7 positions match TRBD1. V gave up 4 bases and J gave up 6 bases; unmatched junction bases: 21. Germline values: CDR1 MDHEN, CDR2 SYDVKM. This CDR3 comprises 18 residues. The CDR3 sequence: CASSSKTWTGFSLREQYF. CDR3 nucleotides: TGTGCCAGCAGTTCGAAAACGTGGACAGGATTTTCTCTACGCGAGCAGTACTTC. The full variable domain, its missing parts supplied by reference TRBV28 and TRBJ2-7, is DVKVTQSSRYLVKRTGEKVFLECVQDMDHENMFWYRQDPGLGLRLIYFSYDVKMKEKGDIPEGYSVSREKKERFSLILESASTNQTSMYLCASSSKTWTGFSLREQYFGPGTRLTVT.

The chain uses TRBV7-8 and TRBJ1-1; 8 bases are a match to TRBD1. The CDR3 loop spans 15 amino acids. J gave up 4 bases and V 5 bases, and 9 bases lay outside the gene matches. In germline, CDR1 is SGHVS, CDR2 FQNEAQ. The chain's CDR3 is CASSTLAGGSTEAFF. The CDR3 coding sequence is TGTGCCAGCAGCACCCTGGCAGGGGGCAGCACTGAAGCTTTCTTT.

This chain links TRBV11-2 with TRBJ2-1; 7 bases are shared with TRBD2. This CDR3 is built from 16 residues. Germline assignment: CDR1 SGHAT and CDR2 FQNNGV. Trimming at V came to 2 bases and at J to 7 bases, leaving 11 bases not matched to a gene. CDR3 bases: TGTGCCAGCAGCTTACCTCTAGCGGCCCGTTTGAATGAGCAGTTCTTC. Its translation: CASSLPLAARLNEQFF.

The chain recombines TRBV5-4 with TRBJ1-1, with a tentative D call TRBD1 (5 bases). The V gene lost 1 base and the J gene lost 7 bases, with 14 bases spanning the gap. This CDR3 has 14 amino acids. Germline loops: CDR1 SGHNT, CDR2 YYREEE (reference sequence). CDR3 sequence (DNA): TGTGCCAGCAGCTTGTCGCGGGGCGAGGGTGAAGCTTTCTTT. Protein: CASSLSRGEGEAFF.

The chain links TRBV4-3 to TRBJ1-2; TRBD1 matches 10 bases. The germline V gene encodes CDR1 LGHNA and CDR2 YSLEER. The CDR3 contains 17 residues. With 0 bases clipped from V and 6 bases from J, the junction kept 10 bases outside the gene matches. The CDR3 DNA reads as TGCGCCAGCAGCCAAGATCAATGGGACAGGGGTTCAGATGGCTACACCTTC. Translation gives CASSQDQWDRGSDGYTF.

This clone was observed a single time. Here the CDR3 DNA reads TGTGCCAGCAGGAAACCGGGCCTACCCCTCCACTTT. Translating it yields CASRKPGLPLHF. This rearrangement joins TRBV27 to TRBJ1-6; the D is unclear. This CDR3 is built from 12 residues. Germline V lookup: CDR1 MNHEY, CDR2 SMNVEV (reference sequence). V lost 6 bases and J lost 12, with 12 bases in between.

In this sample, this clone turned up a few times. This chain links TRBV27 with TRBJ1-5; tentative D call: TRBD1 (6 bases). The CDR3 length is 13 residues. The germline V gene encodes CDR1 MNHEY and CDR2 SMNVEV (reference sequence). V was trimmed by 6 bases and J by 7 bases, leaving 13 bases between them. CDR3 DNA: TGTGCCAGCAGCCAGGGGATTAGACAGCCCCAGCATTTT. Its translation is CASSQGIRQPQHF.

The rearrangement links TRBV6-1 to TRBJ2-5; D remains unclear. Deletions cut 10 bases from V and 1 base from J, with 1 base between. CDR3 size: 9 residues. CDR1 and CDR2 (germline): MNHNS, SASEGT. CDR3 coding DNA: TGTGCCACCCAAGAGACCCAGTACTTC. It codes for CATQETQYF.

V usage is TRBV5-1 and J usage is TRBJ1-1; no reliable D call. The germline V gene encodes CDR1 SGHRS and CDR2 YFSETQ. V lost 4 bases to trimming and J lost 1 base, with 5 bases between them. The CDR3 has 12 amino acids. Here the CDR3 reads CASSDPNTEAFF. The CDR3 nucleotides are TGCGCCAGCAGCGACCCGAACACTGAAGCTTTCTTT.

This clone was seen only a few times. This chain uses TRBV28 with TRBJ1-2; D might be TRBD1 (6 bases). The CDR3 contains 13 residues. CDR1 is MDHEN and CDR2 is SYDVKM in the germline V gene. V gave up 1 base and J gave up 8 bases, with 11 bases separating them. DNA of the CDR3: TGTGCCAGCAGTTTATACGGGGGCGGAGGCTACACCTTC. Encoded protein: CASSLYGGGGYTF.

The gene calls are TRBV4-3 and TRBJ2-2; 12 bases agree with TRBD2. Per the germline V gene, CDR1 is LGHNA and CDR2 is YSLEER. CDR3 length: 19 amino acids. The V and J ends lost 1 base and 2 bases, in that order; junction bases with no gene match: 8. The CDR3 loop reads CASSQGPTSGGTNTGELFF. CDR3 coding DNA: TGCGCCAGCAGCCAAGGCCCGACTAGCGGGGGCACTAACACCGGGGAGCTGTTTTTT.

This chain joins TRBV7-3 and TRBJ2-5; 11 bases agree with TRBD2. J gave up 5 bases and V 5 bases, and 13 bases lay outside the gene matches. Germline V CDR1 and CDR2: SGHTA, FQGTGA. The CDR3 contains 17 residues. The DNA for the CDR3 is TGTGCCAGCAGCCCCACCTTAGCGGGGGGGCTTGATGAGACCCAGTACTTC. This codes for CASSPTLAGGLDETQYF.

The gene calls are TRBV5-4 and TRBJ2-1, with a weak D call TRBD2 (6 bases). The CDR3 spans 14 residues. Per germline, CDR1 SGHNT and CDR2 YYREEE (reference sequence). V lost 7 bases and J 2 bases, leaving 13 bases between the germline ends. CDR3 protein: CASSGLATYNEQFF. CDR3 nucleotides: TGTGCCAGCTCCGGGCTAGCGACCTACAATGAGCAGTTCTTC.

This chain uses TRBV7-2 with TRBJ1-1; D gene ambiguous. Trimming cost V 8 bases and J 1 base, with 11 bases left between them. This CDR3 contains 13 residues. Per germline, CDR1 SGHTA and CDR2 FQGNSA. The CDR3 region is CASALLRNTEAFF. The CDR3, as DNA: TGTGCCAGCGCCCTTTTAAGGAACACTGAAGCTTTCTTT.

The V gene is TRBV7-8, the J gene TRBJ1-6; the D gene is possibly TRBD1 (5 bases). This CDR3 region has 16 residues. Per germline, CDR1 SGHVS and CDR2 FQNEAQ. Trimming took off 3 bases at V and 7 bases at J, with 16 bases between the two ends. DNA of the CDR3: TGTGCCAGCAGCTTTAGAGGGGCAGAGAGAAATTCACCCCTCCACTTT. Its protein product is CASSFRGAERNSPLHF.

The rearrangement joins TRBV7-2 to TRBJ2-5; D is undetermined. This CDR3 region has 13 residues. V dropped 5 bases and J dropped 5 bases, with 12 bases sitting between them. CDR1 and CDR2 from the germline V gene are SGHTA and FQGNSA. This chain's CDR3 is CASSQRIWETQYF. The CDR3 DNA sequence: TGTGCCAGCAGCCAAAGGATATGGGAGACCCAGTACTTC.

The chain carries TRBV27 and TRBJ2-2, with TRBD1 as a possible D gene (5 bases). Germline V gene lookup returns CDR1 MNHEY and CDR2 SMNVEV (reference sequence). This CDR3 comprises 16 residues. V was shortened by 6 bases and J by 4 bases, with 18 bases between the two germline ends. For the CDR3, the DNA is TGTGCCAGCAGCCCCCCCGGACAAGACTTCACCGGGGAGCTGTTTTTT. Protein: CASSPPGQDFTGELFF.

The chain couples TRBV18 to TRBJ2-5, with 8 bases fitting TRBD2. CDR1 is KGHSH, CDR2 LQKENI, per germline. This CDR3 has 16 residues. V was pared by 6 bases and J by 5 bases, with 14 bases of the junction left unmatched. CDR3 in amino acids: CASSLLAGRGEETQYF. The DNA of the CDR3 is TGTGCCAGCTCCCTTTTAGCGGGACGTGGGGAGGAGACCCAGTACTTC.

The chain carries TRBV5-4 and TRBJ1-2; perhaps TRBD1 as D (5 bases). CDR3 length equals 13 residues. V dropped 0 bases and J dropped 7 bases, with 10 bases sitting between them. Germline CDR1 and CDR2: SGHNT and YYREEE (reference sequence). The CDR3 DNA follows: TGTGCCAGCAGCTTGGATGGGACGCGTGGCTACACCTTC. It yields the protein CASSLDGTRGYTF.

Comments on this clone: The junction differs from germline at one of its ends, possibly a read error. The chain is built from TRBV7-7 and TRBJ2-2; no definite D call. There are 14 residues in the CDR3. Germline CDR1 is SSHAT and CDR2 is FNYEAQ (reference sequence). The CDR3 nucleotides are TGTGCTAGCAGCTTAGATGGGATCACCGGGGAGCTGTTTTTT. It codes for CASSLDGITGELFF.

The chain carries TRBV7-2 and TRBJ2-7; no clear D gene. The germline CDR1 and CDR2 sequences are SGHTA and FQGNSA. Trimming cost V 6 bases and J 0 bases, with 15 bases left between them. This CDR3 has 15 residues. The CDR3 nucleotides read TGTGCCAGCAGTGAGAGCTTATTACTCTCCTACGAGCAGTACTTC. Protein sequence: CASSESLLLSYEQYF.